Shown below are 13 T cell receptor beta chains from a single sample sequenced in a study of response to subunit inactivated influenza vaccine. In TCRdb, the RT-PCR reads were re-called with MiXCR into one record per CDR3 protein. The sample has 750,000 to 850,000 distinct CDR3 sequences; approximately 18% are singletons. The sample in question was PBMCs from blood, obtained more than 4 days after vaccination. The source is a man aged 45 to 65 who received an inactivated influenza vaccine.

Regarding this clonotype: Just one base apart from a much larger clone, this may be a read error. V gene TRBV5-1 combines with J gene TRBJ2-1; maybe TRBD2 (5 bases). The end of the DNA aligns better with TRBJ2-7, so the J call may be wrong. This CDR3 has 15 amino acids. CDR1 is SGHRS and CDR2 is YFSETQ in the germline V gene. This chain's CDR3 is CASSQIGISYNEQYF. The CDR3 DNA sequence: TGCGCCAGCAGCCAAATCGGGATCTCCTACAATGAGCAGTACTTC.

This clonotype was seen more than once but under ten times. V usage is TRBV7-2 and J usage is TRBJ2-2; the match to TRBD2 covers 8 bases. CDR1 SGHTA and CDR2 FQGNSA come from the germline V gene. The CDR3 covers 16 residues. Trimming removed 4 bases from V and 1 base from J; junction bases left unmatched: 5. The CDR3 spells CASSSKTSVNTGELFF. CDR3 coding DNA: TGTGCCAGCAGCTCCAAGACTAGCGTGAACACCGGGGAGCTGTTTTTT. Full variable domain (remainder filled in from reference TRBV7-2 and TRBJ2-2): GAGVSQSPSNKVTEKGKDVELRCDPISGHTALYWYRQSLGQGLEFLIYFQGNSAPDKSGLPSDRFSAERTGGSVSTLTIQRTQQEDSAVYLCASSSKTSVNTGELFFGEGSRLTVL.

The V call is TRBV12-3 or TRBV12-4, the J call TRBJ1-3; the D gene is possibly TRBD1 (6 bases). The CDR3 has 16 residues. Trimming removed 5 bases from V and 0 bases from J, with 14 bases in between. As DNA, the CDR3 is TGTGCCAGCAGTAGCTGGGACACCACCTCTGGAAACACCATATATTTT. Amino acid sequence: CASSSWDTTSGNTIYF.

This chain joins TRBV11-1 and TRBJ2-1; 7 bases are a match to TRBD2. This CDR3 has 15 residues. Trimming cost V 0 bases and J 8 bases; bases outside gene matches: 7. CDR1 is SGHAT and CDR2 is FQDESV in the germline V gene (reference sequence). CDR3 sequence (DNA): TGTGCCAGCAGCTTAGCCGGGCGGGAGTTCGATGAGCAGTTCTTC. This encodes CASSLAGREFDEQFF. The whole variable domain, remainder taken from reference TRBV11-1 and TRBJ2-1, is EAEVAQSPRYKITEKSQAVAFWCDPISGHATLYWYRQILGQGPELLVQFQDESVVDDSQLPKDRFSAERLKGVDSTLKIQPAELGDSAMYLCASSLAGREFDEQFFGPGTRLTVL.

This clonotype was recorded a few times. CDR3 loop: CASSQETSGRASNTGELFF. In DNA, the CDR3 is TGTGCCAGCAGCCAAGAAACTAGCGGGAGGGCCTCGAACACCGGGGAGCTGTTTTTT. This chain connects TRBV4-2 to TRBJ2-2; 13 nucleotides line up with TRBD2. Trimming took 0 bases from V and 0 from J; bases not matched to a gene: 4. Looked up from germline, CDR1 is LGHNA and CDR2 is YNFKEQ. This CDR3 spans 19 amino acids.

The genes are TRBV28 and TRBJ2-1; unclear D gene. CDR3 length: 11 amino acids. The ends were cut back, 3 bases at V and 12 bases at J, with 9 bases in the middle. The germline CDR1 and CDR2 sequences are MDHEN and SYDVKM. The CDR3 reads CASSFRAGQFF. CDR3 nucleotides: TGTGCCAGCAGTTTCCGGGCAGGGCAGTTCTTC. The full variable domain, completed using reference TRBV28 and TRBJ2-1, is DVKVTQSSRYLVKRTGEKVFLECVQDMDHENMFWYRQDPGLGLRLIYFSYDVKMKEKGDIPEGYSVSREKKERFSLILESASTNQTSMYLCASSFRAGQFFGPGTRLTVL.

The genes are TRBV7-9 and TRBJ2-7, with 13 bases matching TRBD2. This CDR3 comprises 14 residues. V shed 8 bases, J shed 3 bases, and the junction held 4 bases outside the gene matches. Germline CDR1 SEHNR, CDR2 FQNEAQ (reference sequence). The CDR3 is CASQLAGGIYEQYF. CDR3 bases: TGTGCCAGCCAACTAGCGGGAGGGATCTACGAGCAGTACTTC.

This clonotype was detected a few times. DNA for the CDR3: TGCAGTGCTAGCGGGACTAGCGGGAGTGGGGAGACCCAGTACTTC. Protein: CSASGTSGSGETQYF. The chain carries TRBV20-1 and TRBJ2-5, with 14 bases aligning to TRBD2. CDR3 length: 15 residues. Per germline, CDR1 DFQATT and CDR2 SNEGSKA (reference sequence). V shed 3 bases, J shed 5 bases, and the junction held 5 bases outside the gene matches.

This clonotype showed up just once. One end of the junction varies from germline; a read error may be responsible. This chain links TRBV10-3 with TRBJ1-1; unclear D gene. Germline V gives CDR1 ENHRY, CDR2 SYGVKD. The CDR3 is made up of 14 amino acids. CDR3 residues: CAISESGIASEALF. The CDR3 DNA is TGTGCCATCAGTGAGTCCGGCATAGCATCTGAAGCTCTCTTT.

V usage is TRBV4-1 and J usage is TRBJ2-3; 8 bases are shared with TRBD2. V shed 0 bases and J 5 bases; nucleotides not matched to a gene: 4. The germline gives CDR1 MGHRA, CDR2 YSYEKL. This CDR3 is 15 amino acids long. The CDR3 is CASSQDPGGQDTQYF. Written as DNA, the CDR3 is TGCGCCAGCAGCCAAGATCCGGGGGGGCAAGATACGCAGTATTTT.

Only a few counts were recorded for this clonotype. The rearrangement links TRBV27 to TRBJ1-2; D uncertain. The CDR3 spans 13 residues. Germline CDR1 reads MNHEY; CDR2 reads SMNVEV (reference sequence). V dropped 6 bases and J dropped 8 bases, with 16 bases sitting between them. The CDR3 region is CASRDTEISGYTF. In DNA, the CDR3 is TGTGCCAGCAGGGATACAGAGATCAGCGGCTACACCTTC.

The chain joins TRBV18 to TRBJ2-1; 10 bases are shared with TRBD2. J was trimmed by 4 bases and V by 2 bases; bases with no gene match: 17. The CDR3 covers 20 residues. Germline CDR1 is KGHSH and CDR2 is LQKENI. The CDR3 spells CASSPTRTRISGGLYNEQFF. The CDR3, as DNA: TGTGCCAGCTCACCAACCCGGACTCGCATTAGCGGGGGGCTTTACAATGAGCAGTTCTTC.

This rearrangement joins TRBV4-2 to TRBJ2-1, with 11 bases fitting TRBD2. The V gene end was trimmed by 2 bases and the J gene end by 4 bases; junction bases not matched to a gene: 4. The CDR3 is 16 amino acids. Germline lookup yields CDR1 LGHNA and CDR2 YNFKEQ. The CDR3, as DNA: TGTGCCAGCAGCCAACCGACTAGCGGGGATTACAATGAGCAGTTCTTC. Its protein is CASSQPTSGDYNEQFF.